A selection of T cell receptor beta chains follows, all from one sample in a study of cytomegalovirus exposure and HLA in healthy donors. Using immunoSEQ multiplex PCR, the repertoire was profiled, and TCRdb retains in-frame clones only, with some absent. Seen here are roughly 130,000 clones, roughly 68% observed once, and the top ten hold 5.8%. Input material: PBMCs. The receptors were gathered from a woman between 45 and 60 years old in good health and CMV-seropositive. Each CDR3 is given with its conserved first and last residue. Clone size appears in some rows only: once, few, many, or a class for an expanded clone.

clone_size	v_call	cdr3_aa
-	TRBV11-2	CASRYFGAYSEAFF
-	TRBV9	CASSVGQGESIQYF
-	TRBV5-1	CASSLAGSYEQYF
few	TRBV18	CASQRGTTETQYF
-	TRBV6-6	CASSYPTGGDQPQHF
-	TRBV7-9	CASSLVTGGYPF
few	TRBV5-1	CASSFDSSGNTIYF
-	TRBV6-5	CASSADRGYEQYF
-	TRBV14	CASSGQHMNTEAFF
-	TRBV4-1	CASSQAPGLLYEQYF
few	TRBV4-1	CASSQEIIRDRQYF
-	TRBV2	CASSGGRGSTGELFF
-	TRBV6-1	CAISKRTGLNEKLFF
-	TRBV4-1	CASSLASGTDTQYF
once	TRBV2	CASSGLAGSSYNEQFF
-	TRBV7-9	CASSIGQTYEQYF
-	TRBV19	CASSPPSVSVQPQHF
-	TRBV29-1	CSVDTGGNEQYF
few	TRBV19	CASSGGRDSLQPQHF
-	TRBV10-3	CAISEGGKAFF
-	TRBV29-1	CSARPGDGYEQYF
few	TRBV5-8	CASSLMSPGLMAEAFF
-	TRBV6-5	CASSYSGGSYGYTF
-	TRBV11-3	CASSPGGSYEQYF
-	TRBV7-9	CASSLGRGGTDTQYF
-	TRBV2	CASRSQGVGSGANVLTF
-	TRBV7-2	CASSPYNSPLHF
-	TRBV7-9	CASSLGSGSPLHF
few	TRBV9	CASSAYGLAQETQYF
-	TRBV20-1	CSARALETQYF
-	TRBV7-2	CASSFGQVGDEQYF
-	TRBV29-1	CSVEERRTGHGYTF
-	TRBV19	CASTATAKSEAFF
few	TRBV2	CASGSLAGGDTQYF
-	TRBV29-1	CSVDEGGRDTEAFF
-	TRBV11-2	CASSPVTDTQYF
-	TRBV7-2	CASTLNPRGETQYF
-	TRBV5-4	CASSPGQGRGGAEAFF
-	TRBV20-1	CSARSTDTQYF
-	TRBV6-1	CASSGTGYSYEQYF
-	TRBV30	CAWSPRQDAYNSPLHF
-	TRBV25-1	CASNGGTGEQYF
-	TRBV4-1	CASSQPLAGVRNEQFF
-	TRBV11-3	CASSAGQGHSYEQYF
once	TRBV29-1	CSVEDSGGAYYGYPF
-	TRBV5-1	CASSGGGRTDTQYF
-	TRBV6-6	CASSAAGGGYTF
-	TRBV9	CASSAGTSGTDTQYF
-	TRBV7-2	CASSRLRSSEAFF
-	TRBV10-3	CAISESVGSGGAGDTQYF